The 27 T cell receptor beta chains below were found in one sample sequenced in a study of vaccination and CD4 T cells after COVID-19. Treatment: approximately nine-day PBMC culture with coronavirus spike peptide pools or control peptides (ViraFEST assay). No antigen has been assigned to these receptors. The study sequenced cultured CD4+ T cell DNA using the Oncomine TCR Beta short-read assay. TCRdb itself ran the PCR reads through MiXCR, one entry per CDR3 protein. The sample shows 20,000 to 25,000 distinct CDR3 sequences, 30% to 35% of them seen only once. Sequencing input: cultured CD4+ T cells from blood. The source is a human donor with COVID-19.

The rearrangement links TRBV7-2 to TRBJ1-2, with 7 bases matching TRBD1. The germline V gene encodes CDR1 SGHTA and CDR2 FQGNSA. The CDR3 consists of 15 residues. J was trimmed by 2 bases and V by 5 bases; bases with no gene match: 8. As DNA, the CDR3 is TGTGCCAGCAGCCCACAGACAGGGCCGAACTATGGCTACACCTTC. The encoded protein is CASSPQTGPNYGYTF.

This clonotype was picked up a small number of times. This chain joins TRBV7-3 and TRBJ2-5; the D is unclear. The CDR3 has 14 residues. Germline assignment: CDR1 SGHTA and CDR2 FQGTGA. The V end lost 1 base, the J end lost 2 bases, and 8 bases lay between the germline ends. The CDR3 reads CASSLSGSQETQYF. The CDR3 coding sequence is TGTGCCAGCAGCTTAAGTGGCAGTCAAGAGACCCAGTACTTC.

Regarding this clonotype: One junction end disagrees with the germline gene, perhaps due to a read error. This chain joins TRBV7-6 and TRBJ1-5; D is ambiguous. The V gene's germline CDR1 is SGHVS and CDR2 FNYEAQ. The length of the CDR3 is 15 residues. CDR3 nucleotides: TGTGCCAGCAGCTTAGCGGGGAACAGCAATCAGCCCCGGCATTTT. It is translated as CASSLAGNSNQPRHF.

This clonotype has just one count. This CDR3 is missing its conserved last phenylalanine or tryptophan, likely due to a read error. The rearrangement joins TRBV27 to TRBJ1-6; D not resolved. This CDR3 is built from 13 residues. Deletions cut 3 bases from V and 8 bases from J, with 8 bases between. Germline loops: CDR1 MNHEY, CDR2 SMNVEV (reference sequence). CDR3 sequence reads: CASSFFTDSPLHS. CDR3 DNA sequence: TGTGCCAGCAGTTTCTTTACAGATTCACCCCTCCACTCT.

This clonotype is labeled medium-sized. The chain joins TRBV15 to TRBJ1-4; D ambiguous. The V end was cut by 5 bases, the J end by 8 bases, with 9 bases between. This CDR3 spans 12 amino acids. Germline V gene lookup returns CDR1 LNHNV and CDR2 YYDKDF (reference sequence). The CDR3 DNA follows: TGTGCCACCAGCCTGGGTATCGAAAAACTGTTTTTT. It specifies CATSLGIEKLFF.

By its share, this clonotype is medium-sized. The chain combines TRBV27 with TRBJ1-1; D remains unclear. V lost 6 bases and J lost 2, with 10 bases in between. CDR1 is MNHEY and CDR2 is SMNVEV in the germline V gene (reference sequence). The CDR3 covers 13 residues. The CDR3 DNA is TGTGCCAGCAGAATCCTCTTTAACACTGAAGCTTTCTTT. Translating it yields CASRILFNTEAFF.

The chain couples TRBV5-1 to TRBJ1-2; TRBD1 is a possible D gene (5 bases). Trimming took off 0 bases at V and 0 bases at J, with 12 bases between the two ends. The CDR3 runs to 16 residues. The germline gives CDR1 SGHRS, CDR2 YFSETQ. The CDR3 sequence is CASSLGLTEANYGYTF. The CDR3 nucleotides read TGCGCCAGCAGCTTGGGGCTGACAGAAGCTAACTATGGCTACACCTTC.

This sequence joins TRBV30 and TRBJ1-4, with 10 bases fitting TRBD1. Germline assignment: CDR1 GTSNPN and CDR2 SVGIG (reference sequence). V lost 3 bases to trimming and J lost 0 bases; unmatched junction nucleotides: 13. CDR3 length: 19 amino acids. The CDR3 DNA sequence: TGTGCCTGGAGCCCTAGGTGGGGACAGGGGCCCGCAACTAATGAAAAACTGTTTTTT. Translation: CAWSPRWGQGPATNEKLFF.

CDR3 residues: CASSPDGRQPQHF. The CDR3 DNA reads as TGTGCCAGCAGCCCGGACGGGAGGCAGCCCCAGCATTTT. This rearrangement joins TRBV7-6 to TRBJ1-5; D not certain. Germline CDR1 SGHVS, CDR2 FNYEAQ. V dropped 5 bases and J dropped 7 bases, with 12 bases sitting between them. The CDR3 length is 13 residues.

This clonotype appeared a few times. The chain recombines TRBV6-1 with TRBJ1-3; D is possibly TRBD1 (5 bases). This CDR3 comprises 16 residues. Trimming left V 10 bases short and J 0 bases short, with 19 bases between. The germline V gene encodes CDR1 MNHNS and CDR2 SASEGT. CDR3 region: CAILILGADSGNTIYF. Here the CDR3 DNA reads TGTGCCATCCTAATCTTAGGGGCGGACTCTGGAAACACCATATATTTT.

This rearrangement joins TRBV19 to TRBJ2-2; 7 nucleotides align to TRBD2. The junction had 5 bases not matched to a gene; V was cut back by 8 bases and J by 2 bases. This CDR3 is built from 14 residues. The germline gives CDR1 LNHDA, CDR2 SQIVND (reference sequence). The CDR3 spells CASSSGDNTGELFF. The CDR3 DNA is TGTGCCAGTTCGAGCGGGGACAACACCGGGGAGCTGTTTTTT.

The V and J genes are TRBV7-2 and TRBJ1-6; no clear D. The ends were cut back, 2 bases at V and 9 bases at J, with 8 bases in the middle. The germline gives CDR1 SGHTA, CDR2 FQGNSA. CDR3 size: 13 residues. The CDR3 sequence: CASSLKGRSPLHF. The CDR3 DNA is TGTGCCAGCAGCTTAAAGGGTCGTTCACCCCTCCACTTT.

The V gene is TRBV7-8, the J gene TRBJ2-3, with a possible D match to TRBD1 (6 bases). CDR1 is SGHVS, CDR2 FQNEAQ, per germline. CDR3 length: 15 amino acids. Trimming removed 1 base at V and 4 bases at J, with 12 bases between. The CDR3 coding sequence is TGTGCCAGCAGCTTAGACAGGGCTTGGGCAGATACGCAGTATTTT. Residues: CASSLDRAWADTQYF.

This chain links TRBV20-1 with TRBJ1-5; a possible D gene is TRBD1 (5 bases). In germline, CDR1 is DFQATT, CDR2 SNEGSKA (reference sequence). This CDR3 has 15 amino acids. Between the trimmed V and J ends, which lost 3 bases and 3 bases, there was a span of 15 bases. The DNA for the CDR3 is TGCAGTGCTAGCTGGGCGTTGGGGCTCAATCAGCCCCAGCATTTT. As protein: CSASWALGLNQPQHF.

The V gene is TRBV28, the J gene TRBJ1-2; D not resolved. Between the trimmed V and J ends, which lost 5 bases and 8 bases, there was a span of 9 bases. The germline CDR1 and CDR2 sequences are MDHEN and SYDVKM. The CDR3 spans 11 residues. CDR3 protein: CASSMNMGYTF. The DNA of the CDR3 is TGTGCCAGCAGTATGAATATGGGCTACACCTTC.

The V gene is TRBV7-9, the J gene TRBJ1-3; D is ambiguous. Trimming cost V 5 bases and J 1 base, with 12 bases left between them. CDR1 is SEHNR and CDR2 is FQNEAQ in the germline V gene (reference sequence). The CDR3 is 15 amino acids. For the CDR3, the DNA is TGTGCCAGCAGCCTCAACACCAATTCTGGAAACACCATATATTTT. This sequence encodes CASSLNTNSGNTIYF.

This clonotype was seen more than once but under ten times. The rearrangement joins TRBV20-1 to TRBJ2-2, with 11 bases fitting TRBD2. Germline V CDR1 and CDR2: DFQATT, SNEGSKA (reference sequence). Unmatched junction bases numbered 3, after V lost 3 bases and J lost 6 bases. This CDR3 has 14 amino acids. The CDR3 DNA reads TGCAGTGCTAGTCTTAGCGGGGGGGCCGGGGAGCTGTTTTTT. Its protein product is CSASLSGGAGELFF.

V gene TRBV6-1 combines with J gene TRBJ1-5; the match to TRBD1 covers 7 bases. In germline, CDR1 is MNHNS, CDR2 SASEGT. The V segment lost 8 bases and the J segment 7 bases; nucleotides outside the gene matches: 8. The CDR3 contains 13 residues. Here the CDR3 reads CASETGLRQPQHF. The CDR3 nucleotides are TGTGCCAGCGAGACAGGGCTCCGACAGCCCCAGCATTTT.

This clonotype occurred a few times. The V call is TRBV28, the J call TRBJ1-2; TRBD1 might be the D (5 bases). Trimming stripped 7 bases from V and 2 bases from J, with 14 bases between. CDR3 length: 14 amino acids. Germline V lookup: CDR1 MDHEN, CDR2 SYDVKM. CDR3: CASIGGGGNYGYTF. CDR3 DNA sequence: TGTGCCAGCATTGGCGGGGGGGGAAACTATGGCTACACCTTC.

This chain links TRBV5-1 with TRBJ1-1; D not certain. The germline gives CDR1 SGHRS, CDR2 YFSETQ. Deletions cut 4 bases from V and 3 bases from J, with 13 bases between. The CDR3 extends over 14 amino acids. CDR3 residues: CASSPGGWDTEAFF. CDR3 bases: TGCGCCAGCAGCCCAGGTGGGTGGGACACTGAAGCTTTCTTT.

This clonotype was recorded a few times. The V gene is TRBV5-8, the J gene TRBJ1-2; 7 nucleotides agree with TRBD1. Unmatched junction bases numbered 7, after V lost 4 bases and J lost 4 bases. The V gene's germline CDR1 is SGHTS and CDR2 YDEGEE. This CDR3 region has 14 residues. The CDR3 region has the DNA TGTGCCAGCAGCACCCGACAGGGTGGCTATGGCTACACCTTC. Protein product: CASSTRQGGYGYTF. Full variable domain (rest looked up from reference TRBV5-8 and TRBJ1-2): EAGVTQSPTHLIKTRGQQATLRCSPISGHTSVYWYQQALGLGLQFLLWYDEGEERNRGNFPPRFSGRQFPNYSSELNVNALELEDSALYLCASSTRQGGYGYTFGSGTRLTVV.

The chain combines TRBV6-1 with TRBJ2-5, with D tentatively TRBD2 (5 bases). The germline gives CDR1 MNHNS, CDR2 SASEGT. V dropped 5 bases and J dropped 3 bases, with 7 bases sitting between them. The CDR3 sequence is 12 residues long. CDR3 sequence (DNA): TGTGCCAGCAGTCGGGGAGAAGAGACCCAGTACTTC. Protein sequence: CASSRGEETQYF.

The sample holds a few counts of this clonotype. The V and J genes are TRBV2 and TRBJ1-1, with no clear D. Germline CDR1 SNHLY, CDR2 FYNNEI. Trimming shortened V by 4 bases and J by 5 bases, and 5 bases separated the two germline ends. The CDR3 runs 11 residues. The CDR3 is CASSGFTEAFF. As DNA, the CDR3 is TGTGCCAGCAGTGGATTTACTGAAGCTTTCTTT.

This clonotype appeared a few times. The chain is built from TRBV20-1 and TRBJ1-5; D perhaps matches TRBD1 (6 bases). Trimming took 5 bases from V and 2 from J, leaving 19 bases between them. Germline V gene data show CDR1 as DFQATT and CDR2 as SNEGSKA (reference sequence). The CDR3 has 16 amino acids. The CDR3 reads CSAPSMGGAGNQPQHF. CDR3 bases: TGCAGTGCTCCAAGCATGGGGGGCGCGGGCAATCAGCCCCAGCATTTT.

The chain recombines TRBV6-1 with TRBJ1-5; D unclear. The CDR3 consists of 15 residues. Looked up from germline, CDR1 is MNHNS and CDR2 is SASEGT. Trimming removed 6 bases from V and 0 bases from J, with 12 bases in between. CDR3 residues: CASRDPPDSNQPQHF. The DNA of the CDR3 is TGTGCCAGCAGAGACCCCCCGGATAGCAATCAGCCCCAGCATTTT.

The chain combines TRBV27 with TRBJ2-3; 7 bases fit TRBD1. With V trimmed by 6 bases and J by 0 bases, 21 bases remained unmatched. Germline-derived CDR1 and CDR2 are MNHEY and SMNVEV (reference sequence). This CDR3 comprises 20 residues. CDR3 nucleotides: TGTGCCAGCAGCCGCCCCCCGCCGGGACAGCATAGGGATAGCACAGATACGCAGTATTTT. Translated: CASSRPPPGQHRDSTDTQYF.

The chain combines TRBV20-1 with TRBJ2-7; D ambiguous. The V gene's germline CDR1 is DFQATT and CDR2 SNEGSKA (reference sequence). Trimming removed 4 bases at V and 4 bases at J, with 8 bases between. The CDR3 contains 11 residues. The CDR3 loop reads CSAIELYEQYF. In DNA, the CDR3 is TGCAGTGCTATTGAGTTGTACGAGCAGTACTTC.